The 32 T cell receptor beta chains reported below all come from one sample, sequenced in a study of blood T cell repertoires in COVID-19. Repertoires were generated with immunoSEQ multiplex PCR, while TCRdb's copy carries only in-frame clones and drops some. The data show hundreds of thousands of clones, 70% to 90% seen once. The material sequenced was peripheral blood. Every receptor here comes from a middle-aged man with active or convalescent COVID-19.

The chain uses TRBV7-5 and TRBJ2-5; the table's D gene call, TRBD2, was not cross checked with the DNA. TRBV7-5 is a pseudogene segment. The CDR3 has 17 residues. The CDR3 loop reads CVRSSPGRAPLQETQYF. The CDR3 DNA reads as TGTGTCAGAAGCTCCCCGGGGAGGGCCCCACTCCAGGAGACCCAGTACTTC.

The chain carries TRBV4-2 and TRBJ2-1; 15 nucleotides match TRBD2. There are 20 residues in the CDR3. The ends lost 0 bases at V and 3 bases at J; junction bases unmatched: 9. Germline CDR1 LGHNA, CDR2 YNFKEQ. The CDR3 DNA reads as TGTGCCAGCAGCCAAGACCACTGGACTAGCGGGAGGGGGGGCTACAATGAGCAGTTCTTC. This encodes CASSQDHWTSGRGGYNEQFF.

The CDR3, as DNA: TGTGCCAGCAGGGGTACCGGGACAAAGAACACTGAAGCTTTCTTT. Translating it yields CASRGTGTKNTEAFF. This chain connects TRBV27 to TRBJ1-1; TRBD1 might be the D (6 bases). CDR3 length: 15 residues. Trimming removed 6 bases at V and 1 base at J, with 15 bases between. Germline CDR1 reads MNHEY; CDR2 reads SMNVEV (reference sequence).

This chain uses TRBV3-1 (or the pseudogene TRBV3-2) with TRBJ2-7, with 11 bases identical to TRBD2. Germline V gene lookup returns CDR1 LGHDT and CDR2 YNNKEL (reference sequence). Trimming cost V 3 bases and J 0 bases; bases outside gene matches: 4. This CDR3 has 16 residues. The CDR3 is CASSQGTSGNSYEQYF. In DNA form, the CDR3 reads TGTGCCAGCAGCCAGGGGACTAGCGGTAACTCCTACGAGCAGTACTTC.

This chain connects TRBV28 to TRBJ2-1, with a possible D match to TRBD1 (5 bases). With 4 bases removed from V and 3 bases from J, the gap between germline ends came to 10 bases. In germline, CDR1 is MDHEN, CDR2 SYDVKM. This CDR3 contains 14 residues. CDR3 coding DNA: TGTGCCAGCAGTTCCGACAGATACTACAATGAGCAGTTCTTC. This sequence encodes CASSSDRYYNEQFF.

The V gene is TRBV29-1, the J gene TRBJ2-7; TRBD1 matches at 8 bases. This CDR3 contains 14 residues. CDR1 and CDR2 from the germline V gene are SQVTM and ANQGSEA. Unmatched junction bases numbered 7, after V lost 6 bases and J lost 0 bases. CDR3 sequence (DNA): TGCAGCGTCCGGACAGGGCTTAGCTCCTACGAGCAGTACTTC. Amino acids: CSVRTGLSSYEQYF.

V is TRBV2 and J is TRBJ1-4; 9 bases match TRBD1. The CDR3 has 12 amino acids. Losses at the gene ends were 5 bases for V and 10 bases for J; bases not matched to a gene: 2. Germline V gene lookup returns CDR1 SNHLY and CDR2 FYNNEI. The CDR3 loop is CASSLQGAKLFF. In DNA, the CDR3 is TGTGCCAGCAGTTTACAGGGGGCAAAACTGTTTTTT. The full variable domain, completed using reference TRBV2 and TRBJ1-4, is EPEVTQTPSHQVTQMGQEVILRCVPISNHLYFYWYRQILGQKVEFLVSFYNNEISEKSEIFDDQFSVERPDGSNFTLKIRSTKLEDSAMYFCASSLQGAKLFFGSGTQLSVL.

The chain employs TRBV6-5 and TRBJ1-2, with a possible D match to TRBD1 (5 bases). Per the germline V gene, CDR1 is MNHEY and CDR2 is SVGAGI. Trimming stripped 0 bases from V and 5 bases from J, with 16 bases between. The CDR3 is made up of 16 amino acids. The CDR3 loop is CASSYSAQGLFYGYTF. CDR3 nucleotide sequence: TGTGCCAGCAGTTACTCGGCGCAGGGCTTGTTTTATGGCTACACCTTC.

This chain uses TRBV2 with TRBJ2-7; 7 bases map to TRBD1. The length of the CDR3 is 15 residues. The J segment lost 2 bases and the V segment lost 5 bases, leaving 9 bases of the junction unmatched. Germline CDR1 SNHLY, CDR2 FYNNEI. The CDR3 loop reads CASSLDRDGAYEQYF. CDR3 bases: TGTGCCAGCAGTCTCGACAGGGATGGCGCCTACGAGCAGTACTTC. Drawing the rest from reference TRBV2 and TRBJ2-7, the complete variable domain is EPEVTQTPSHQVTQMGQEVILRCVPISNHLYFYWYRQILGQKVEFLVSFYNNEISEKSEIFDDQFSVERPDGSNFTLKIRSTKLEDSAMYFCASSLDRDGAYEQYFGPGTRLTVT.

The sample holds many counts of this clone. The CDR3 is CASWGGDRPKVVAKNIQYF. CDR3 coding DNA: TGTGCCAGCTGGGGGGGGGACAGGCCAAAGGTAGTAGCCAAAAACATTCAGTACTTC. The V gene is TRBV28, the J gene TRBJ2-4, with a tentative D call TRBD1 (8 bases). The CDR3 covers 19 residues. Germline V gene lookup returns CDR1 MDHEN and CDR2 SYDVKM. V dropped 8 bases and J dropped 0 bases, with 26 bases sitting between them.

The V and J genes are TRBV7-8 and TRBJ1-2, with TRBD1 matching over 9 bases. This CDR3 contains 13 residues. Germline V CDR1 and CDR2: SGHVS, FQNEAQ. V dropped 5 bases and J dropped 8; count of bases not matched to a gene: 6. Here the CDR3 DNA reads TGTGCCAGCAGCCAACAGGGGGCAGGGGGCTACACCTTC. Amino acid sequence: CASSQQGAGGYTF. Complete variable domain (other parts from reference TRBV7-8 and TRBJ1-2): GAGVSQSPRYKVAKRGQDVALRCDPISGHVSLFWYQQALGQGPEFLTYFQNEAQLDKSGLPSDRFFAERPEGSVSTLKIQRTQQEDSAVYLCASSQQGAGGYTFGSGTRLTVV.

A single count supports this clone. CDR3 loop: CAISLTLTTGGNTGELFF. DNA for the CDR3: TGTGCCATCAGCTTAACGCTAACTACAGGGGGCAACACCGGGGAGCTGTTTTTT. This chain connects TRBV10-3 to TRBJ2-2; 9 positions agree with TRBD1. V shed 6 bases and J 2 bases; nucleotides not matched to a gene: 13. The CDR3 is made up of 18 amino acids. Per the germline V gene, CDR1 is ENHRY and CDR2 is SYGVKD.

This chain joins TRBV9 and TRBJ2-2; weak D call: TRBD2 (5 bases). CDR1 is SGDLS, CDR2 YYNGEE, per germline. The CDR3 covers 13 residues. V shed 2 bases and J shed 6 bases, with 8 bases lying between them. CDR3 loop: CASSVTSSGELFF. CDR3 sequence (DNA): TGTGCCAGCAGCGTTACTAGTTCCGGGGAGCTGTTTTTT.

This sequence joins TRBV5-1 and TRBJ1-1; TRBD1 matches at 9 bases. Germline assignment: CDR1 SGHRS and CDR2 YFSETQ. V was pared by 0 bases and J by 4 bases, with 7 bases of the junction left unmatched. The CDR3 loop spans 16 amino acids. The CDR3: CASSLEVLGQGTEAFF. DNA of the CDR3: TGCGCCAGCAGCTTGGAAGTGTTGGGACAGGGCACTGAAGCTTTCTTT. The variable domain in full, with the rest retrieved from reference TRBV5-1 and TRBJ1-1, is KAGVTQTPRYLIKTRGQQVTLSCSPISGHRSVSWYQQTPGQGLQFLFEYFSETQRNKGNFPGRFSGRQFSNSRSEMNVSTLELGDSALYLCASSLEVLGQGTEAFFGQGTRLTVV.

J is TRBJ2-7 and V is TRBV30; 7 bases align to TRBD2. Germline loops: CDR1 GTSNPN, CDR2 SVGIG (reference sequence). J gave up 4 bases and V 1 base, and 4 bases lay outside the gene matches. The CDR3 covers 13 residues. Here the CDR3 DNA reads TGTGCCTGGAGTGGGGACTACCAATACGAGCAGTACTTC. Protein product: CAWSGDYQYEQYF.

The J gene is TRBJ2-3, the V gene TRBV7-2; TRBD2 agrees at 14 bases. Germline CDR1 reads SGHTA; CDR2 reads FQGNSA. The CDR3 runs 17 residues. With V trimmed by 8 bases and J by 5 bases, 12 bases remained unmatched. CDR3: CASAKLGLAGAGDTQYF. In DNA, the CDR3 is TGTGCCAGCGCTAAGTTGGGACTAGCGGGAGCGGGAGATACGCAGTATTTT.

The rearrangement joins TRBV5-1 to TRBJ2-7; 9 bases align to TRBD1. Looked up from germline, CDR1 is SGHRS and CDR2 is YFSETQ. V was clipped by 7 bases and J by 1 base; unmatched bases: 6. This CDR3 region has 14 residues. Here the CDR3 DNA reads TGCGCCAGCGGAACCGGGACAGGGTCCTACGAGCAGTACTTC. It codes for CASGTGTGSYEQYF.

The V call is TRBV6-5, the J call TRBJ1-2; a possible D gene is TRBD1 (5 bases). Germline V lookup: CDR1 MNHEY, CDR2 SVGAGI. Trimming took off 7 bases at V and 6 bases at J, with 21 bases between the two ends. The CDR3 is made up of 15 amino acids. The CDR3 spells CASTYRQLVGNGYTF. As DNA, the CDR3 is TGTGCCAGCACCTACAGACAGCTAGTAGGGAATGGCTACACCTTC.

This chain joins TRBV5-1 and TRBJ2-1; possibly TRBD1 for D (6 bases). Germline values: CDR1 SGHRS, CDR2 YFSETQ. V was pared by 0 bases and J by 6 bases, with 13 bases between. The CDR3 contains 15 residues. As DNA, the CDR3 is TGCGCCAGCAGCTTGGGGGGGCTACAGAGCAATGAGCAGTTCTTC. It codes for CASSLGGLQSNEQFF.

The rearrangement links TRBV5-1 to TRBJ2-1; 7 bases align to TRBD2. The CDR3 sequence is 15 residues long. V trimming: 4 bases; J trimming: 3 bases; junction bases outside the gene matches: 7. Per the germline V gene, CDR1 is SGHRS and CDR2 is YFSETQ. The CDR3 DNA reads as TGCGCCAGCAGCGCGGAGGGCGGGGGCTACAATGAGCAGTTCTTC. Amino acid sequence: CASSAEGGGYNEQFF.

The V and J genes are TRBV29-1 and TRBJ2-1; the D is unclear. This CDR3 has 14 amino acids. CDR1 is SQVTM and CDR2 is ANQGSEA in the germline V gene. Trimming removed 3 bases at V and 5 bases at J, with 14 bases between. This CDR3 is CSVELALIHNEQFF. CDR3 coding DNA: TGCAGCGTTGAGTTGGCCTTGATACACAATGAGCAGTTCTTC.

The chain has TRBV5-1 and TRBJ2-3, with D maybe TRBD1 (6 bases). CDR1 and CDR2 from the germline V gene are SGHRS and YFSETQ. Deletions cut 3 bases from V and 0 bases from J, with 11 bases between. The CDR3 has 15 amino acids. CDR3 bases: TGCGCCAGCAGCTCCGGGACACTTAGCACAGATACGCAGTATTTT. Amino acid sequence: CASSSGTLSTDTQYF.

CDR3 bases: TGTGCCAGCAGTCCCGATTCTCGAGCGGGAGGGGAGCAGTTCTTC. Protein sequence: CASSPDSRAGGEQFF. The chain links TRBV6-5 to TRBJ2-1; 10 bases agree with TRBD2. The CDR3 loop spans 15 amino acids. The germline gives CDR1 MNHEY, CDR2 SVGAGI. The J segment lost 10 bases and the V segment lost 5 bases, leaving 11 bases of the junction unmatched.

The chain joins TRBV4-3 to TRBJ2-2, with D possibly matching TRBD2 (5 bases). The CDR3 has 16 residues. The ends were cut back, 0 bases at V and 0 bases at J, with 8 bases in the middle. Germline V lookup: CDR1 LGHNA, CDR2 YSLEER. CDR3 sequence: CASSQERAANTGELFF. CDR3 nucleotide sequence: TGCGCCAGCAGCCAAGAACGAGCGGCGAACACCGGGGAGCTGTTTTTT.

The rearrangement uses TRBV6-5 and TRBJ1-2, with D maybe TRBD1 (5 bases). CDR3 length: 14 amino acids. V lost 0 bases to trimming and J lost 6 bases, with 11 bases between them. Germline V gene lookup returns CDR1 MNHEY and CDR2 SVGAGI. The CDR3 nucleotides read TGTGCCAGCAGTTACTCGGGGGAGGGTAATGGCTACACCTTC. This translates into CASSYSGEGNGYTF.

In this sample, this clone turned up a few times. This chain joins TRBV29-1 and TRBJ2-7; no definite D call. Per germline, CDR1 SQVTM and CDR2 ANQGSEA. The CDR3 covers 13 residues. V lost 3 bases, J lost 1 base, and 10 bases lay in between. CDR3 region: CSVETAHSYEQYF. The CDR3 nucleotides are TGCAGCGTTGAGACTGCCCATTCCTACGAGCAGTACTTC.

The rearrangement joins TRBV19 to TRBJ2-7, with TRBD1 as a possible D gene (5 bases). CDR1 and CDR2 (germline): LNHDA, SQIVND (reference sequence). The CDR3 contains 13 residues. V was pared by 4 bases and J by 4 bases, with 11 bases between. The CDR3 loop reads CASSTGLYYEQYF. The CDR3 DNA reads TGTGCCAGTAGTACAGGGCTCTATTACGAGCAGTACTTC.

For this clone: It may be a read error: a sequence one base away is much more abundant. The chain uses TRBV7-3 and TRBJ2-5; 7 nucleotides line up with TRBD1. J lost 4 bases, V lost 1 base, and 0 bases had no gene match. Germline loops: CDR1 SGHTA, CDR2 FQGTGA. This CDR3 region has 13 residues. The CDR3 DNA reads TGTGCCAGCAGCTTAAACAGGGGAGAGACCCAGTACTTC. This encodes CASSLNRGETQYF.

V and J are TRBV4-3 and TRBJ1-5; no definite D call. The CDR3 is 16 residues long. The germline V and J ends were trimmed by 4 bases and 2 bases, with 15 bases remaining between them. The germline V gene encodes CDR1 LGHNA and CDR2 YSLEER. The CDR3 spells CASSPGGDRGNQPQHF. Written as DNA, the CDR3 is TGCGCCAGCAGCCCAGGCGGGGATCGGGGCAATCAGCCCCAGCATTTT.

The chain employs TRBV5-1 and TRBJ2-1; D gene uncertain. The CDR3 contains 12 residues. Germline V lookup: CDR1 SGHRS, CDR2 YFSETQ. Between the trimmed V and J ends, which lost 1 base and 6 bases, there was a span of 5 bases. CDR3 sequence reads: CASSLPSNEQFF. The CDR3 nucleotides read TGCGCCAGCAGCTTGCCTAGCAATGAGCAGTTCTTC.

V and J are TRBV7-2 and TRBJ2-2; D possibly corresponds to TRBD2 (6 bases). This CDR3 is 16 amino acids long. Trimming took off 8 bases at V and 4 bases at J, with 20 bases between the two ends. Germline V CDR1 and CDR2: SGHTA, FQGNSA. DNA of the CDR3: TGTGCCAGCTCCCATGGGGGGAGGAGGGGCACCGGGGAGCTGTTTTTT. Translating it yields CASSHGGRRGTGELFF.

Written as DNA, the CDR3 is TGTGCCAGCAGGCAGGGGGTCTATGGCTACACCTTC. Encoded protein: CASRQGVYGYTF. The chain recombines TRBV28 with TRBJ1-2; the match to TRBD1 covers 7 bases. CDR1 MDHEN and CDR2 SYDVKM come from the germline V gene. This CDR3 contains 12 residues. With V trimmed by 6 bases and J by 4 bases, 2 bases remained unmatched.